Listed here are 29 T cell receptor beta chains from one sample, sequenced in a study of blood T cell repertoires in COVID-19. Profiled with immunoSEQ multiplex PCR; TCRdb holds only in-frame clones, not every one. This sample has approximately 300,000 clones, with 85% found just once. The sequenced sample was PBMCs or T cells enriched from blood (not recorded which). The receptors derive from a woman in her 30s who had been exposed to COVID-19.

In its sample, this clone was seen many times. The gene calls are TRBV5-1 and TRBJ1-2; TRBD1 matches at 10 bases. Trimming at V came to 4 bases and at J to 7 bases, leaving 1 base not matched to a gene. This CDR3 has 12 residues. Germline assignment: CDR1 SGHRS and CDR2 YFSETQ. This chain's CDR3 is CASSRTGGGYTF. CDR3 nucleotide sequence: TGCGCCAGCAGCAGGACAGGGGGTGGCTACACCTTC.

The CDR3 DNA is TGTGCCAGCAGTTACTCGAGGATTAGACAGACAGATACGCAGTATTTT. Residues: CASSYSRIRQTDTQYF. The J gene is TRBJ2-3, the V gene TRBV6-2 or TRBV6-3; possibly TRBD1 for D (5 bases). V lost 0 bases and J lost 3, with 13 bases in between. CDR1 MNHEY and CDR2 SVGEGT come from the germline V gene. The CDR3 is 16 residues long.

The chain is built from TRBV5-4 and TRBJ1-2, with 10 bases lining up with TRBD1. The CDR3 loop spans 15 amino acids. Germline assignment: CDR1 SGHNT and CDR2 YYREEE (reference sequence). V shed 1 base and J 3 bases; nucleotides not matched to a gene: 3. As DNA, the CDR3 is TGTGCCAGCAGCTTGCGACAGGGGGCTTACTATGGCTACACCTTC. This sequence encodes CASSLRQGAYYGYTF.

The chain employs TRBV2 and TRBJ1-5; D is undetermined. The CDR3 extends over 15 amino acids. The germline V gene encodes CDR1 SNHLY and CDR2 FYNNEI. The ends were cut back, 0 bases at V and 6 bases at J, with 12 bases in the middle. DNA for the CDR3: TGTGCCAGCAGTGAAGCCAGAACGGGGAGTCAGCCCCAGCATTTT. Its protein is CASSEARTGSQPQHF. Together with reference TRBV2 and TRBJ1-5, the CDR3 gives the full variable domain: EPEVTQTPSHQVTQMGQEVILRCVPISNHLYFYWYRQILGQKVEFLVSFYNNEISEKSEIFDDQFSVERPDGSNFTLKIRSTKLEDSAMYFCASSEARTGSQPQHFGDGTRLSIL.

The genes are TRBV9 and TRBJ2-2, with D hard to call. The V end was cut by 4 bases, the J end by 3 bases, with 7 bases between. The CDR3 sequence is 13 residues long. Germline CDR1 and CDR2: SGDLS and YYNGEE. CDR3 coding DNA: TGTGCCAGCAGCCCAGATCACACCGGGGAGCTGTTTTTT. Its translation is CASSPDHTGELFF.

The gene calls are TRBV7-2 and TRBJ2-7; D is possibly TRBD1 (6 bases). The ends were cut back, 1 base at V and 0 bases at J, with 13 bases in the middle. Germline V CDR1 and CDR2: SGHTA, FQGNSA. The CDR3 runs 16 residues. CDR3 region: CASSLEVTGSSYEQYF. In DNA form, the CDR3 reads TGTGCCAGCAGCTTAGAAGTTACAGGGAGCTCCTACGAGCAGTACTTC.

This clone is a singleton in its sample. This sequence joins TRBV10-1 and TRBJ1-2, with 12 bases matching TRBD1. Losses at the gene ends were 6 bases for V and 3 bases for J; bases not matched to a gene: 5. Germline V lookup: CDR1 WNHNN, CDR2 SYGVQD (reference sequence). CDR3 length: 15 amino acids. For the CDR3, the DNA is TGCGCCAGCAGCCCCGGGACAGGGGGCGACTATGGCTACACCTTC. It encodes CASSPGTGGDYGYTF.

The V call is TRBV2, the J call TRBJ1-2, with TRBD1 as a possible D gene (5 bases). V dropped 6 bases and J dropped 3 bases, with 11 bases sitting between them. CDR1 and CDR2 (germline): SNHLY, FYNNEI. The CDR3 totals 13 residues. This CDR3 is CASRTDSHYGYTF. CDR3 coding DNA: TGTGCCAGCAGAACAGACAGCCACTATGGCTACACCTTC.

The rearrangement joins TRBV28 to TRBJ1-2; 7 bases agree with TRBD1. CDR3 length equals 14 residues. The V gene's germline CDR1 is MDHEN and CDR2 SYDVKM. Trimming at V came to 8 bases and at J to 7 bases, leaving 13 bases not matched to a gene. CDR3 amino acids: CASGTGTEWGGYTF. The CDR3 bases are TGTGCCAGCGGCACAGGGACAGAGTGGGGTGGCTACACCTTC.

J is TRBJ2-5 and V is TRBV19; 7 bases agree with TRBD1. V lost 6 bases, J lost 2 bases, and 9 bases stayed unmatched. CDR3 length: 15 amino acids. The germline CDR1 and CDR2 sequences are LNHDA and SQIVND (reference sequence). CDR3 loop: CASSPQGSIQETQYF. DNA of the CDR3: TGTGCCAGTAGCCCACAGGGGTCGATACAAGAGACCCAGTACTTC.

This clone has a handful of counts. V usage is TRBV18 and J usage is TRBJ1-1; TRBD1 matches at 8 bases. Trimming cost V 3 bases and J 11 bases; bases outside gene matches: 8. Germline V gene data show CDR1 as KGHSH and CDR2 as LQKENI. This CDR3 contains 13 residues. The CDR3 sequence is CASSPGTGESAFF. CDR3 DNA sequence: TGTGCCAGCTCACCCGGGACAGGAGAGAGTGCTTTCTTT.

The V and J genes are TRBV5-4 and TRBJ2-6; TRBD1 is a possible D gene (6 bases). Germline CDR1 is SGHNT and CDR2 is YYREEE (reference sequence). The V gene lost 4 bases and the J gene lost 0 bases, with 17 bases spanning the gap. The CDR3 is 18 residues long. CDR3 protein: CASSAPGHLDSGANVLTF. For the CDR3, the DNA is TGTGCCAGCAGCGCCCCGGGACACCTAGACTCTGGGGCCAACGTCCTGACTTTC.

The CDR3 loop reads CAWRNGLAGVTYEQYF. For the CDR3, the DNA is TGTGCCTGGAGAAATGGTCTAGCGGGGGTTACCTACGAGCAGTACTTC. J is TRBJ2-7 and V is TRBV30, with 10 bases matching TRBD2. Unmatched junction bases numbered 10, after V lost 3 bases and J lost 2 bases. The germline V gene has CDR1 GTSNPN and CDR2 SVGIG (reference sequence). This CDR3 comprises 16 residues.

V usage is TRBV30 and J usage is TRBJ1-3, with D maybe TRBD1 (6 bases). CDR3 length: 14 amino acids. The V gene's germline CDR1 is GTSNPN and CDR2 SVGIG (reference sequence). Between the trimmed V and J ends, which lost 0 bases and 4 bases, there was a span of 10 bases. The CDR3 is CAWSVGTLGNTIYF. In DNA form, the CDR3 reads TGTGCCTGGAGTGTAGGGACATTAGGAAACACCATATATTTT.

The chain is built from TRBV2 and TRBJ1-2, with a tentative D call TRBD1 (6 bases). V was clipped by 8 bases and J by 4 bases, with 14 bases between them. The CDR3 is 13 amino acids. Germline loops: CDR1 SNHLY, CDR2 FYNNEI. CDR3 sequence reads: CASGAWTAYGYTF. DNA for the CDR3: TGTGCCAGCGGGGCGTGGACAGCCTATGGCTACACCTTC. Filled out from reference TRBV2 and TRBJ1-2, the complete variable domain reads EPEVTQTPSHQVTQMGQEVILRCVPISNHLYFYWYRQILGQKVEFLVSFYNNEISEKSEIFDDQFSVERPDGSNFTLKIRSTKLEDSAMYFCASGAWTAYGYTFGSGTRLTVV.

The chain joins TRBV27 to TRBJ2-7, with D perhaps TRBD1 (6 bases). Germline V gene lookup returns CDR1 MNHEY and CDR2 SMNVEV (reference sequence). The V end lost 5 bases, the J end lost 2 bases, and 10 bases lay between the germline ends. CDR3 length equals 13 residues. As DNA, the CDR3 is TGTGCCAGCAGTCCAGGGGTCCCCTACGAGCAGTACTTC. Its translation: CASSPGVPYEQYF.

This chain joins TRBV29-1 and TRBJ2-1; 8 bases map to TRBD2. Trimming at V came to 2 bases and at J to 0 bases, leaving 3 bases not matched to a gene. Germline CDR1 reads SQVTM; CDR2 reads ANQGSEA. The CDR3 has 15 residues. The CDR3 spells CSVESGGSSYNEQFF. The CDR3 coding sequence is TGCAGCGTTGAAAGCGGGGGCAGCTCCTACAATGAGCAGTTCTTC.

This clone was observed at least ten times. The chain couples TRBV6-5 to TRBJ1-2; 7 bases map to TRBD1. This CDR3 comprises 13 residues. Trimming at V came to 4 bases and at J to 7 bases, leaving 6 bases not matched to a gene. Germline V lookup: CDR1 MNHEY, CDR2 SVGAGI. The DNA for the CDR3 is TGTGCCAGCAGTTCAGGACAGGTCGGTGGCTACACCTTC. As protein: CASSSGQVGGYTF.

V usage is TRBV7-2 and J usage is TRBJ1-2; D unclear. V was shortened by 1 base and J by 6 bases, with 9 bases between the two germline ends. The germline V gene encodes CDR1 SGHTA and CDR2 FQGNSA. The CDR3 spans 13 residues. CDR3 sequence (DNA): TGTGCCAGCAGCTTAGAGCCCGGGAATGGCTACACCTTC. This translates into CASSLEPGNGYTF.

The chain has TRBV10-3 and TRBJ2-5, with 11 bases identical to TRBD2. CDR1 ENHRY and CDR2 SYGVKD come from the germline V gene. With V trimmed by 6 bases and J by 4 bases, 7 bases remained unmatched. The CDR3 is 15 amino acids. This CDR3 reads CAIRQTSGNLETQYF. The CDR3 DNA reads TGTGCCATCAGACAGACTAGCGGGAATCTAGAGACCCAGTACTTC.

The rearrangement links TRBV6-5 to TRBJ2-7; maybe TRBD2 (6 bases). The germline V and J ends were trimmed by 2 bases and 2 bases, with 7 bases remaining between them. Germline lookup yields CDR1 MNHEY and CDR2 SVGAGI. The CDR3 runs 13 residues. The CDR3 DNA sequence: TGTGCCAGCAGTTACGGGGAGGCCTACGAGCAGTACTTC. Amino acid sequence: CASSYGEAYEQYF.

This chain uses TRBV5-8 with TRBJ1-2, with TRBD1 identical over 8 bases. V was pared by 2 bases and J by 4 bases, with 10 bases of the junction left unmatched. The CDR3 contains 16 residues. CDR1 is SGHTS and CDR2 is YDEGEE in the germline V gene. CDR3 nucleotide sequence: TGTGCCAGCAGCTTAATCTCAGGGGGCAGGAGCTATGGCTACACCTTC. Amino acids: CASSLISGGRSYGYTF.

CDR3 sequence reads: CASSFNRATGNTIYF. Written as DNA, the CDR3 is TGTGCCAGCAGCTTTAACAGGGCGACTGGAAACACCATATATTTT. The chain carries TRBV5-6 and TRBJ1-3, with D perhaps matching TRBD1 (6 bases). This CDR3 spans 15 amino acids. CDR1 and CDR2 from the germline V gene are SGHDT and YYEEEE. V was trimmed by 2 bases and J by 2 bases, leaving 11 bases between them.

The rearrangement uses TRBV5-4 and TRBJ1-1; D possibly corresponds to TRBD1 (5 bases). The CDR3 sequence is 15 residues long. Germline values: CDR1 SGHNT, CDR2 YYREEE (reference sequence). Deletions cut 0 bases from V and 2 bases from J, with 11 bases between. The CDR3 DNA reads TGTGCCAGCAGCTTGGCCAAGGGGTTTAACACTGAAGCTTTCTTT. This codes for CASSLAKGFNTEAFF.

This clone was recorded many times. The CDR3 DNA reads TGCGCCAGCAGACCTGACAGGGTCGATCAGCCCCAGCATTTT. It codes for CASRPDRVDQPQHF. The genes are TRBV5-1 and TRBJ1-5; 7 nucleotides agree with TRBD1. V lost 5 bases and J lost 5; bases outside the gene matches: 7. This CDR3 spans 14 amino acids. The germline CDR1 and CDR2 sequences are SGHRS and YFSETQ. The variable domain in full, completed from reference TRBV5-1 and TRBJ1-5, reads KAGVTQTPRYLIKTRGQQVTLSCSPISGHRSVSWYQQTPGQGLQFLFEYFSETQRNKGNFPGRFSGRQFSNSRSEMNVSTLELGDSALYLCASRPDRVDQPQHFGDGTRLSIL.

V and J are TRBV5-1 and TRBJ2-1; D might be TRBD2 (6 bases). The CDR3 contains 14 residues. CDR1 is SGHRS, CDR2 YFSETQ, per germline. The V and J ends lost 2 bases and 9 bases respectively, with 15 bases between them. This CDR3 reads CASSFEGTGGEQFF. In DNA, the CDR3 is TGCGCCAGCAGCTTTGAAGGAACCGGGGGTGAGCAGTTCTTC. Using reference TRBV5-1 and TRBJ2-1 for the parts outside the CDR3, the full variable domain is KAGVTQTPRYLIKTRGQQVTLSCSPISGHRSVSWYQQTPGQGLQFLFEYFSETQRNKGNFPGRFSGRQFSNSRSEMNVSTLELGDSALYLCASSFEGTGGEQFFGPGTRLTVL.

This clone occurred once. This chain joins TRBV30 and TRBJ1-3; perhaps TRBD1 as D (6 bases). The germline V gene encodes CDR1 GTSNPN and CDR2 SVGIG (reference sequence). This CDR3 has 14 residues. V was pared by 2 bases and J by 2 bases, with 10 bases between. DNA of the CDR3: TGTGCCTGGAGTCAGGGGATCGCTGGAAACACCATATATTTT. Residues: CAWSQGIAGNTIYF.

J is TRBJ1-2 and V is TRBV30; maybe TRBD1 (5 bases). Germline CDR1 and CDR2: GTSNPN and SVGIG (reference sequence). Trimming removed 0 bases from V and 0 bases from J, with 8 bases in between. The CDR3 is made up of 14 amino acids. CDR3 coding DNA: TGTGCCTGGAGTGTAGCGGGGCCTAACTATGGCTACACCTTC. It specifies CAWSVAGPNYGYTF.

V and J are TRBV28 and TRBJ1-2, with a tentative D call TRBD1 (5 bases). The CDR3 consists of 13 residues. Trimming took 1 base from V and 8 from J, leaving 11 bases between them. Germline V gene data show CDR1 as MDHEN and CDR2 as SYDVKM. The CDR3 bases are TGTGCCAGCAGTTTATTAGGCGGGGGAGGCTACACCTTC. It specifies CASSLLGGGGYTF.